This T cell receptor beta chain originates from a study of preoperative IRX-2 immunotherapy in early breast cancer. Profiled with immunoSEQ multiplex PCR; TCRdb holds only in-frame clones, not every one. The data contain about 45,000 clones, 77% of them singletons. Trimming pared 6 bases from V and 4 bases from J, leaving 10 bases between. Germline values: CDR1 MNHGY, CDR2 SAAAGT. The CDR3 consists of 13 residues. The treatment denotes: preoperative locoregional IRX-2 cytokine immunotherapy. Preoperative locoregional IRX-2 cytokine immunotherapy was tested in the phase Ib source study. This chain links TRBV6-8 with TRBJ1-5; D is unclear. The receptor comes from a human donor with breast cancer. The sequenced sample was tumor tissue, obtained after IRX-2 immunotherapy. Here the CDR3 reads CASSARSNQPQHF. Written as DNA, the CDR3 is TGTGCCAGCAGCGCCCGCAGTAATCAGCCCCAGCATTTT.